The 10 T cell receptor beta chains below all came from one sample that was sequenced in a study of siplizumab effects on memory and regulatory T cells. Method: immunoSEQ multiplex PCR; TCRdb's copy keeps in-frame clones and lacks some. The sample records fewer than 60,000 clones, about 93% being singletons. The sample was CD8+ T cells sorted from blood. The origin of the receptors is a human donor in good health.

V is TRBV7-9 and J is TRBJ2-5; a weak D match, TRBD2 (6 bases). In germline, CDR1 is SEHNR, CDR2 FQNEAQ (reference sequence). The CDR3 consists of 15 residues. Trimming left V 1 base short and J 2 bases short, with 11 bases between. The CDR3 bases are TGTGCCAGCAGCTTAGTGGTTGGAGGGCAAGAGACCCAGTACTTC. Protein sequence: CASSLVVGGQETQYF.

The chain has TRBV28 and TRBJ2-6; perhaps TRBD1 as D (5 bases). Per the germline V gene, CDR1 is MDHEN and CDR2 is SYDVKM. This CDR3 comprises 16 residues. Deletions cut 5 bases from V and 4 bases from J, with 15 bases between. This chain's CDR3 is CASSPHQGSGANVLTF. In DNA form, the CDR3 reads TGTGCCAGCAGTCCACACCAGGGATCCGGGGCCAACGTCCTGACTTTC.

As for this clone: Other DNA sequences in this sample translate to the same CDR3. The rearrangement links TRBV7-3 to TRBJ2-2; D might be TRBD2 (7 bases). Trimming cost V 3 bases and J 5 bases, with 16 bases left between them. CDR3 length: 16 residues. Germline V gene lookup returns CDR1 SGHTA and CDR2 FQGTGA. The CDR3 nucleotides read TGTGCCAGCAGCTTTATAGGGGGGGGAATGACCGGGGAGCTGTTTTTT. Protein: CASSFIGGGMTGELFF.

The rearrangement uses TRBV6-6 and TRBJ2-1, with TRBD1 as a possible D gene (6 bases). The CDR3 covers 16 residues. Trimming removed 7 bases at V and 0 bases at J, with 16 bases between. Germline V lookup: CDR1 MNHNY, CDR2 SVGAGI (reference sequence). The CDR3 sequence is CASTSSPGHSYNEQFF. In nucleotides, the CDR3 is TGTGCCAGCACCTCTTCGCCGGGACACTCCTACAATGAGCAGTTCTTC.

The V and J genes are TRBV14 and TRBJ2-5; 7 positions match TRBD1. V lost 3 bases, J lost 0 bases, and 7 bases stayed unmatched. The CDR3 length is 16 residues. Germline V gives CDR1 SGHDN, CDR2 FVKESK. Here the CDR3 DNA reads TGTGCCAGCAGCCAGGCGTGGGACAGACACCAAGAGACCCAGTACTTC. Protein product: CASSQAWDRHQETQYF. The variable domain in full, completed from reference TRBV14 and TRBJ2-5, reads EAGVTQFPSHSVIEKGQTVTLRCDPISGHDNLYWYRRVMGKEIKFLLHFVKESKQDESGMPNNRFLAERTGGTYSTLKVQPAELEDSGVYFCASSQAWDRHQETQYFGPGTRLLVL.

The J gene is TRBJ2-3, the V gene TRBV11-2; 11 bases fit TRBD2. Per germline, CDR1 SGHAT and CDR2 FQNNGV. The CDR3 runs 18 residues. J lost 2 bases, V lost 4 bases, and 11 bases had no gene match. The CDR3 is CASSSKPWTSGPTDTQYF. The CDR3 DNA follows: TGTGCCAGCAGCTCGAAACCCTGGACTAGCGGGCCCACAGATACGCAGTATTTT.

The genes are TRBV28 and TRBJ2-7; a weak D match, TRBD1 (8 bases). Trimming cost V 6 bases and J 3 bases, with 30 bases left between them. The CDR3 has 19 amino acids. Germline CDR1 and CDR2: MDHEN and SYDVKM. The CDR3 is CASSNHLADRVLENYEQYF. CDR3 DNA sequence: TGTGCCAGCAGCAACCATCTAGCGGACAGGGTGCTCGAGAACTACGAGCAGTACTTC.

As regards this clone: The junction departs from the called germline gene at one end, perhaps through a read error. This chain uses TRBV7-6 with TRBJ2-2; tentative D call: TRBD1 (6 bases). This CDR3 has 16 residues. The germline V gene encodes CDR1 SGHVS and CDR2 FNYEAQ. CDR3 protein: CASSLAGTTNTGELFF. The DNA of the CDR3 is TGTGCCAGCAGCCTAGCCGGGACAACGAACACCGGGGAGCTGTTTTTT.

This chain connects TRBV28 to TRBJ2-3; 16 nucleotides line up with TRBD2. Germline CDR1 reads MDHEN; CDR2 reads SYDVKM. The junction had 15 bases not matched to a gene; V was cut back by 5 bases and J by 4 bases. This CDR3 comprises 20 residues. CDR3 nucleotides: TGTGCCAGCAGTCCAGGGACTAGCGGGAGGGCCACACCTAAGCCAGATACGCAGTATTTT. It specifies CASSPGTSGRATPKPDTQYF. Together with reference TRBV28 and TRBJ2-3, the CDR3 gives the full variable domain: DVKVTQSSRYLVKRTGEKVFLECVQDMDHENMFWYRQDPGLGLRLIYFSYDVKMKEKGDIPEGYSVSREKKERFSLILESASTNQTSMYLCASSPGTSGRATPKPDTQYFGPGTRLTVL.

The count of this clone is one. CDR3 residues: CASSLVAMDTQYF. The CDR3 nucleotides are TGTGCCAGCAGCTTAGTAGCTATGGATACGCAGTATTTT. The chain employs TRBV7-2 and TRBJ2-3; D gene unclear. Germline V lookup: CDR1 SGHTA, CDR2 FQGNSA. Trimming removed 1 base at V and 6 bases at J, with 8 bases between. This CDR3 is 13 amino acids long. The whole variable domain, remainder taken from reference TRBV7-2 and TRBJ2-3, is GAGVSQSPSNKVTEKGKDVELRCDPISGHTALYWYRQSLGQGLEFLIYFQGNSAPDKSGLPSDRFSAERTGGSVSTLTIQRTQQEDSAVYLCASSLVAMDTQYFGPGTRLTVL.